This T cell receptor beta chain stems from a study of blood T cell repertoires in COVID-19. Study background: Italy, Spain and the United States were the sources of the convalescent and acute COVID-19 samples. T cells, B-cell-depleted T cells, or PBMCs supplied cDNA or gDNA.

CDR1 MNHEY and CDR2 SVGAGI come from the germline V gene. The CDR3 contains 16 residues. V dropped 4 bases and J dropped 6 bases, with 22 bases sitting between them. Per the original data handling: Scientists estimated how many nucleated cells there were by amplifying reference gene primers. TCRdb's copy holds only in-frame clones and misses some; the assay was immunoSEQ multiplex PCR. V and J calls and clone size are copied from that table; D and trimming were computed from the DNA. The data show some 170,000 clones, 80% to 90% seen once. The specimen sequenced was peripheral blood. V gene TRBV6-5 combines with J gene TRBJ2-7; no definite D call. The clonotype comes from a woman in her forties or fifties with acute or convalescent COVID-19. The DNA of the CDR3 is TGTGCCAGCAGTTCCCTGGGCAGAACCCCCAGCCCCGAGCAGTACTTC. This sequence encodes CASSSLGRTPSPEQYF.